This T cell receptor beta chain originates from a study of tumor-infiltrating lymphocytes in primary liver carcinoma. Turning to the study itself: Patients included men and women of 30 to 69 years.

Making TCR beta cDNA involved roughly 0.55 ug total RNA and a constant-region primer. Slightly modified ARM-PCR served as the procedure for the TCR beta libraries. These libraries came from three rounds of nested multiplex PCR. In the first two PCR rounds, TRBV1-TRBV30 forward primers were paired with a C-beta reverse primer, and each round lasted about 9 cycles. MiXCR was run by TCRdb on the multiplex PCR reads, yielding one entry per CDR3 protein. The sample includes approximately 24,000 distinct CDR3 sequences, around three quarters of them seen just once. The roughly 19-32 mg bulk tissue piece was not sorted before simultaneous RNA and DNA extraction. The CDR3 spans 14 residues. Germline lookup yields CDR1 SGHAT and CDR2 FQDESV (reference sequence).

The sample taken for sequencing was liver tumor tissue from sampling region 3. This sample's subset: tumor region T3, left-lateral pole. The chain has TRBV11-1 and TRBJ2-5; 7 bases line up with TRBD1. The TCR originated in a man aged 40-50 years with primary liver carcinoma and hepatitis B virus infection. The CDR3: CVNSGQVEVETQYF. As DNA, the CDR3 is TGTGTTAACAGTGGACAGGTGGAGGTGGAGACCCAGTACTTC. Based on the CDR3 plus reference TRBV11-1 and TRBJ2-5, the full variable domain is EAEVAQSPRYKITEKSQAVAFWCDPISGHATLYWYRQILGQGPELLVQFQDESVVDDSQLPKDRFSAERLKGVDSTLKIQPAELGDSAMYLCVNSGQVEVETQYFGPGTRLLVL.